A selection of T cell receptor beta chains follows, all from one sample in a study of T cells in Graves' hyperthyroidism and ophthalmopathy. TCRdb re-called the multiplex PCR reads through MiXCR, storing one row per CDR3 protein. The repertoire has some 400,000 distinct CDR3 sequences, roughly 14% of them found once; the top ten carry around 21%. Sequencing input: blood. These receptors all stem from a man aged 25-45 years with Graves' hyperthyroidism that later progressed to Graves' ophthalmopathy. The CDR3 runs from the conserved cysteine through the conserved F or W. Each record gives: V gene, J gene, CDR3 protein.

V: TRBV9
J: TRBJ2-5
CDR3: CASSASGVQETQYF

V: TRBV12-3/TRBV12-4
J: TRBJ1-1
CDR3: CASRSRTEAFF

V: TRBV5-1
J: TRBJ2-7
CDR3: CASSSGQIYSYEQYF

V: TRBV11-2
J: TRBJ1-3
CDR3: CASSLSPRVLAGNTIYF

V: TRBV19
J: TRBJ1-5
CDR3: CASSIMVGALNQPQHF

V: TRBV29-1
J: TRBJ2-7
CDR3: CSAGTLRIPYEQYF

V: TRBV12-3/TRBV12-4
J: TRBJ1-1
CDR3: CASSFDIFEAFF

V: TRBV5-6
J: TRBJ2-2
CDR3: CASGAPWGTGELFF

V: TRBV19
J: TRBJ1-5
CDR3: CASSIDHDSNQPQHF

V: TRBV30
J: TRBJ1-2
CDR3: CAWSVSPSHGYTF

V: TRBV6-1
J: TRBJ2-4
CDR3: CASKDRAAKNIQYF

V: TRBV6-1
J: TRBJ2-3
CDR3: CASKGLAGSDTQYF

V: TRBV19
J: TRBJ1-6
CDR3: CASQAGNSPLHF

V: TRBV19
J: TRBJ2-7
CDR3: CASSPRDISYEQYF

V: TRBV19
J: TRBJ2-3
CDR3: CASLARGTDTQYF

V: TRBV6-2/TRBV6-3
J: TRBJ2-1
CDR3: CASSNPGNREQFF

V: TRBV28
J: TRBJ1-2
CDR3: CASSLNRGNGYTF

V: TRBV2
J: TRBJ2-2
CDR3: CASRKGQRYTGELFF

V: TRBV12-3/TRBV12-4
J: TRBJ2-5
CDR3: CASSPTPQETQYF

V: TRBV6-1
J: TRBJ2-1
CDR3: CASSTLLAAEQFF

V: TRBV3-1
J: TRBJ2-3
CDR3: CASSQRDRFTDTQYF

V: TRBV20-1
J: TRBJ2-2
CDR3: CSASRTGELFF

V: TRBV6-2/TRBV6-3
J: TRBJ1-3
CDR3: CASSPAPGPGRGNTIYF

V: TRBV7-7
J: TRBJ2-2
CDR3: CASSLSQFTGELFF

V: TRBV20-1
J: TRBJ1-6
CDR3: CSARGLRRGDDSPLHF

V: TRBV11-3
J: TRBJ1-3
CDR3: CASSPTGSRNTIYF

V: TRBV19
J: TRBJ2-3
CDR3: CASSMWIGDTQYF

V: TRBV14
J: TRBJ1-2
CDR3: CASSQDSRSYWGYTF

V: TRBV20-1
J: TRBJ1-5
CDR3: CSATGLNQPQHF

V: TRBV7-9
J: TRBJ2-7
CDR3: CASSGEDKPYEQYF

V: TRBV20-1
J: TRBJ1-3
CDR3: CSAREFARRNTIYF

V: TRBV7-9
J: TRBJ2-7
CDR3: CASSLVDRGPYEQYF

V: TRBV27
J: TRBJ2-1
CDR3: CASSLWTGVNEQFF

V: TRBV24-1
J: TRBJ1-2
CDR3: CATSDLVTVCGYTF

V: TRBV5-8
J: TRBJ1-5
CDR3: CASTPQHF

V: TRBV27
J: TRBJ2-1
CDR3: CASSFQGAYNEQSF

V: TRBV9
J: TRBJ1-5
CDR3: CASSPAGQGNQPQHF

V: TRBV6-6
J: TRBJ1-1
CDR3: CASSYEPGWGSTNTEAFF